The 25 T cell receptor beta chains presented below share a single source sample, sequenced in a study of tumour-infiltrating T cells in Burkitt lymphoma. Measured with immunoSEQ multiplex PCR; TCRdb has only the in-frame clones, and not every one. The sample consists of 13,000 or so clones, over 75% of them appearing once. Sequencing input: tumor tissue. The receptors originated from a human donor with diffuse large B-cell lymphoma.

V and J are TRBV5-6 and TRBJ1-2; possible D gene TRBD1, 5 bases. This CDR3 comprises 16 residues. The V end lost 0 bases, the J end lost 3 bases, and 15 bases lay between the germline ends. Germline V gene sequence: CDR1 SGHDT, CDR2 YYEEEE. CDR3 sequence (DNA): TGTGCCAGCAGCTTGGCCAACTGGCAGGGCTACTATGGCTACACCTTC. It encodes CASSLANWQGYYGYTF.

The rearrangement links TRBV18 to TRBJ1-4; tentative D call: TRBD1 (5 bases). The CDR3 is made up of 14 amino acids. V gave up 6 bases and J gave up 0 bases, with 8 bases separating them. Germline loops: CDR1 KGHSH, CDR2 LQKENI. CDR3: CASSPTATNEKLFF. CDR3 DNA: TGTGCCAGCTCGCCGACAGCAACTAATGAAAAACTGTTTTTT.

The CDR3 DNA reads as TGTGCCAGTAGTATGCGGCGGGAGCAGTTCTTC. Translation gives CASSMRREQFF. The chain uses TRBV19 and TRBJ2-1; D gene unclear. Germline V gives CDR1 LNHDA, CDR2 SQIVND (reference sequence). This CDR3 spans 11 amino acids. The V and J ends lost 3 bases and 10 bases respectively, with 7 bases between them.

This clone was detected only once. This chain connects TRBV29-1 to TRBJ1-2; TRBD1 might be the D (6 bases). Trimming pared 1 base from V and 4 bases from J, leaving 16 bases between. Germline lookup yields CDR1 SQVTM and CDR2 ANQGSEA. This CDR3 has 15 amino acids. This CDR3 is CSVEVQGRTGYGYTF. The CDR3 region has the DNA TGCAGCGTTGAAGTGCAGGGGCGAACGGGCTATGGCTACACCTTC. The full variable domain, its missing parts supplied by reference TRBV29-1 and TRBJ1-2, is SAVISQKPSRDICQRGTSLTIQCQVDSQVTMMFWYRQQPGQSLTLIATANQGSEATYESGFVIDKFPISRPNLTFSTLTVSNMSPEDSSIYLCSVEVQGRTGYGYTFGSGTRLTVV.

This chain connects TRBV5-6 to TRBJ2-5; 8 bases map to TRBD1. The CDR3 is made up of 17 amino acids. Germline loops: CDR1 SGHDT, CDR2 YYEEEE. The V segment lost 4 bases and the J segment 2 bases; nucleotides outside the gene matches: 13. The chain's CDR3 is CASSRLMDRVSQETQYF. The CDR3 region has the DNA TGTGCCAGCAGCCGACTAATGGACAGGGTCTCGCAAGAGACCCAGTACTTC.

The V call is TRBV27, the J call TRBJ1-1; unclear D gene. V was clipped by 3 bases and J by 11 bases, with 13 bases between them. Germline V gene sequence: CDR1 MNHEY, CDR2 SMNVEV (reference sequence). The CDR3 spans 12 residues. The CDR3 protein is CASSFAGSGAFF. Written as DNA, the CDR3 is TGTGCCAGCAGTTTCGCGGGCTCCGGGGCTTTCTTT.

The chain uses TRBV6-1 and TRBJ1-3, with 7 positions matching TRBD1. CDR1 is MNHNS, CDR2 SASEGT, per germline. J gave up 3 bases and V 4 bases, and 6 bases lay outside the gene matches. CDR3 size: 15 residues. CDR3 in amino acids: CASSADRYHGNTIYF. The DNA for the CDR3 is TGTGCCAGCAGTGCGGACAGGTATCATGGAAACACCATATATTTT.

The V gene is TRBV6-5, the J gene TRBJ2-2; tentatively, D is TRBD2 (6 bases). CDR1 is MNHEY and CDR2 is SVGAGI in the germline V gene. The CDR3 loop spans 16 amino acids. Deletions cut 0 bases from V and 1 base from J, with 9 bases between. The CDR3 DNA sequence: TGTGCCAGCAGTTACTCGGCGGGGCAGAACACCGGGGAGCTGTTTTTT. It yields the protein CASSYSAGQNTGELFF.

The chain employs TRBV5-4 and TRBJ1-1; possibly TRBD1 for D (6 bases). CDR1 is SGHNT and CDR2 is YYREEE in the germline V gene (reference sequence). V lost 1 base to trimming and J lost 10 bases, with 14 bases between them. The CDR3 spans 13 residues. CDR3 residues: CASSLWGAVTAFF. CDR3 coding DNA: TGTGCCAGCAGCTTGTGGGGGGCAGTTACAGCTTTCTTT.

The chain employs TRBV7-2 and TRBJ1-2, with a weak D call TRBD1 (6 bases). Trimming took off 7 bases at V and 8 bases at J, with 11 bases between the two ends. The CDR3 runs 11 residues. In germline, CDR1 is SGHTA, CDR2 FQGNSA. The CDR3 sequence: CASTQGPGYTF. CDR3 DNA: TGTGCCAGCACCCAGGGGCCCGGCTACACCTTC.

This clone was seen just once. The CDR3 spells CASMADTQYF. The CDR3 nucleotides read TGTGCCAGCATGGCAGATACGCAGTATTTT. V usage is TRBV2 and J usage is TRBJ2-3, with no clear D. Trimming left V 7 bases short and J 4 bases short, with 3 bases between. Germline CDR1 reads SNHLY; CDR2 reads FYNNEI. The CDR3 runs 10 residues.

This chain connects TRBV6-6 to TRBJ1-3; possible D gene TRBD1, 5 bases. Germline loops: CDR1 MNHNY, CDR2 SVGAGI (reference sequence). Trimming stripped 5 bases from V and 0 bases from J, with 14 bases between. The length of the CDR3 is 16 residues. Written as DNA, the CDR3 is TGTGCCAGCAGTGTGGGGCAGGGCTACTCTGGAAACACCATATATTTT. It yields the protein CASSVGQGYSGNTIYF.

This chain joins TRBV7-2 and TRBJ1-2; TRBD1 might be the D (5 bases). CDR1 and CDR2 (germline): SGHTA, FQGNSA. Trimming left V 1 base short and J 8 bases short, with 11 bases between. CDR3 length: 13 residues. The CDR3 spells CASSLVGGAGYTF. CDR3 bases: TGTGCCAGCAGCTTAGTTGGTGGGGCAGGCTACACCTTC.

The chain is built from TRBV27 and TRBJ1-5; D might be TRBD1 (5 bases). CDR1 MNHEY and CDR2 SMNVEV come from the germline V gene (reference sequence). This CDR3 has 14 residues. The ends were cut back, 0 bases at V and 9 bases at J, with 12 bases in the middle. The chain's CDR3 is CASSLSRTGGPQHF. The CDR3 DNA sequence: TGTGCCAGCAGTTTATCAAGGACCGGGGGGCCCCAGCATTTT.

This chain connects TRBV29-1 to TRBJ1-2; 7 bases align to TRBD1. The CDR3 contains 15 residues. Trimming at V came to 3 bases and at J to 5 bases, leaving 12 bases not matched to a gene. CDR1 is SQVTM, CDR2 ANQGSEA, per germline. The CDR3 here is CSVDQGGFTGYGYTF. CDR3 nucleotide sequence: TGCAGCGTTGACCAGGGGGGTTTTACTGGGTATGGCTACACCTTC.

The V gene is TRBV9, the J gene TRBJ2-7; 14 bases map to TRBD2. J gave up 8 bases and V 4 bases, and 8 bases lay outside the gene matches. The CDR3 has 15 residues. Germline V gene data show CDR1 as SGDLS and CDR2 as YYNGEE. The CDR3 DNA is TGTGCCAGCAGCCCCGAGGGACTAGCGGGGGACAAGCAGTACTTC. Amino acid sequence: CASSPEGLAGDKQYF.

DNA of the CDR3: TGTGCCAGCGGGATTCCGAAGGCCGGGGAGCTGTTTTTT. It specifies CASGIPKAGELFF. The chain joins TRBV27 to TRBJ2-2; no definite D call. Per germline, CDR1 MNHEY and CDR2 SMNVEV (reference sequence). This CDR3 is built from 13 residues. The V gene lost 8 bases and the J gene lost 6 bases, with 13 bases spanning the gap.

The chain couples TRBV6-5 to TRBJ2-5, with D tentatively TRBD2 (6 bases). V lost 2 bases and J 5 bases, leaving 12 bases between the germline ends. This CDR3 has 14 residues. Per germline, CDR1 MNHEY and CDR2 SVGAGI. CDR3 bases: TGTGCCAGCAGTTACCTCGGACTAAAGGAGACCCAGTACTTC. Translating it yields CASSYLGLKETQYF.

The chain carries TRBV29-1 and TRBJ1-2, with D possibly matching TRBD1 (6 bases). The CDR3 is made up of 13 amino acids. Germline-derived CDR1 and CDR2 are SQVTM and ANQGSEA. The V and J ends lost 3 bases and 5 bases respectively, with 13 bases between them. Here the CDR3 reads CSVDGGEGYGYTF. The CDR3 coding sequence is TGCAGCGTTGATGGGGGCGAGGGGTATGGCTACACCTTC.

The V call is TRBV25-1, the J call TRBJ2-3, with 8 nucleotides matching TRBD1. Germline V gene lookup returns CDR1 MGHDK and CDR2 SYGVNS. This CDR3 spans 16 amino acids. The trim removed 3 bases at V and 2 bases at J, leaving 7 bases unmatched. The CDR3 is CASSDLGQDPTDTQYF. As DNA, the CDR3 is TGTGCCAGCAGTGACCTGGGACAGGATCCCACAGATACGCAGTATTTT.

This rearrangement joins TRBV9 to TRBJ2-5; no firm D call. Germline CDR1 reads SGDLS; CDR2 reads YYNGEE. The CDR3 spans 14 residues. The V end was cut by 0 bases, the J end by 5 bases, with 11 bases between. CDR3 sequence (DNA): TGTGCCAGCAGCGTAGAGGGCAGAGAGGAGACCCAGTACTTC. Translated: CASSVEGREETQYF.

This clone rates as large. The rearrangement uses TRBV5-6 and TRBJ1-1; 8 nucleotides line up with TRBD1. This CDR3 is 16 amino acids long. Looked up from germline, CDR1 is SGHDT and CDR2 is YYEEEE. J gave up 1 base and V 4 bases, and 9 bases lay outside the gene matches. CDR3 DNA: TGTGCCAGCAGCCCGGACCGACAGGGGACGAACACTGAAGCTTTCTTT. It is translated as CASSPDRQGTNTEAFF. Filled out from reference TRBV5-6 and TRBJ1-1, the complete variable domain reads DAGVTQSPTHLIKTRGQQVTLRCSPKSGHDTVSWYQQALGQGPQFIFQYYEEEERQRGNFPDRFSGHQFPNYSSELNVNALLLGDSALYLCASSPDRQGTNTEAFFGQGTRLTVV.

CDR3: CASSIDGGFYNEQFF. As DNA, the CDR3 is TGTGCCAGTAGTATCGACGGGGGCTTCTACAATGAGCAGTTCTTC. The chain carries TRBV19 and TRBJ2-1; D might be TRBD1 or TRBD2, each matching 6 bases. CDR1 LNHDA and CDR2 SQIVND come from the germline V gene (reference sequence). Trimming removed 3 bases at V and 3 bases at J, with 12 bases between. The CDR3 loop spans 15 amino acids. Complete variable domain (other parts from reference TRBV19 and TRBJ2-1): DGGITQSPKYLFRKEGQNVTLSCEQNLNHDAMYWYRQDPGQGLRLIYYSQIVNDFQKGDIAEGYSVSREKKESFPLTVTSAQKNPTAFYLCASSIDGGFYNEQFFGPGTRLTVL.

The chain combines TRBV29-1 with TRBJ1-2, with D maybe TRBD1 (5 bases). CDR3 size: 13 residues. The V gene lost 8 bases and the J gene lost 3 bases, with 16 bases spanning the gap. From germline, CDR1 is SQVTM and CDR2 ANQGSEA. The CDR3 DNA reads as TGCAGCCTTCTCCTACAGGAGGACTATGGCTACACCTTC. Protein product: CSLLLQEDYGYTF.

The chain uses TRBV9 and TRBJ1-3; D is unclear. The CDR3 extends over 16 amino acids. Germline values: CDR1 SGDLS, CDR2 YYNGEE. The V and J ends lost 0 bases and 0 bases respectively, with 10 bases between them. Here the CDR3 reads CASSVASGRSGNTIYF. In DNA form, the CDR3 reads TGTGCCAGCAGCGTAGCGAGTGGTCGCTCTGGAAACACCATATATTTT.